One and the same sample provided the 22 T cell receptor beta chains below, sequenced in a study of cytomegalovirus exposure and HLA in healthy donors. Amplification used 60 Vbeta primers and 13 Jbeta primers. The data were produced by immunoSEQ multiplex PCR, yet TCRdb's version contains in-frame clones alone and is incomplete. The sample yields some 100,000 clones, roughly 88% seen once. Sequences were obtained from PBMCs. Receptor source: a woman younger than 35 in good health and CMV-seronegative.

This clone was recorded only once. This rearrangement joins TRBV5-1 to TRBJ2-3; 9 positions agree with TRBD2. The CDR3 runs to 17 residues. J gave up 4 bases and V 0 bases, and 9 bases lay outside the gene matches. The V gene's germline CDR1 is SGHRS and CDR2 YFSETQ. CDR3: CASSLAVSGSGSDTQYF. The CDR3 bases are TGCGCCAGCAGCTTGGCGGTTAGCGGGAGTGGGTCAGATACGCAGTATTTT.

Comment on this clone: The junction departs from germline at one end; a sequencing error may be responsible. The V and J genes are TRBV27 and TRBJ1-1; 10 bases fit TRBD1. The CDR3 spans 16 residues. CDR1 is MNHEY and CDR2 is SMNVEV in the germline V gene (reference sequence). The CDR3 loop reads CASSSTRQGANAEAFF. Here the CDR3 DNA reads TGTGCCAGCAGTTCAACAAGACAGGGGGCGAACGCTGAAGCTTTCTTT.

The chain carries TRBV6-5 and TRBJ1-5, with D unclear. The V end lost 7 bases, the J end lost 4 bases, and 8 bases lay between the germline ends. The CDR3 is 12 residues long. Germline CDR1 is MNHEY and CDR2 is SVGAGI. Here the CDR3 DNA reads TGTGCCAGCACCACCGGTAATCAGCCCCAGCATTTT. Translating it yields CASTTGNQPQHF.

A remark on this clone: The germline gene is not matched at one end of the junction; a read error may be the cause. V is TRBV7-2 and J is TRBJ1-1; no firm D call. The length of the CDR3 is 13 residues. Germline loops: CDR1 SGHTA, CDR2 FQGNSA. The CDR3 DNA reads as TGTGCCAGCAGCTTAGATAGATATAGCTTGGGTCTCTTT. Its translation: CASSLDRYSLGLF. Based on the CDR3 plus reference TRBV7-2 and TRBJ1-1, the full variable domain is GAGVSQSPSNKVTEKGKDVELRCDPISGHTALYWYRQSLGQGLEFLIYFQGNSAPDKSGLPSDRFSAERTGGSVSTLTIQRTQQEDSAVYLCASSLDRYSLGLFGQGTRLTVV.

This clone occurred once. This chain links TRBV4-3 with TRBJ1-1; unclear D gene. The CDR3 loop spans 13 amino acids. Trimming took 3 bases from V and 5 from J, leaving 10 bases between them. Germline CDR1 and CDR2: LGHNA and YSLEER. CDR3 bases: TGCGCCAGCAGCCAGGACTGGGCGACTGAAGCTTTCTTT. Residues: CASSQDWATEAFF.

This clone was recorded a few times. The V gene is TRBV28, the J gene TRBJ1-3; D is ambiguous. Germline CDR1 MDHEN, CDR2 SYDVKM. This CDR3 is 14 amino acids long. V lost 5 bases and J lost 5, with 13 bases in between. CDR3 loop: CASSPLIRRNTIYF. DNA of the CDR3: TGTGCCAGCAGTCCCTTAATCAGGAGAAACACCATATATTTT.

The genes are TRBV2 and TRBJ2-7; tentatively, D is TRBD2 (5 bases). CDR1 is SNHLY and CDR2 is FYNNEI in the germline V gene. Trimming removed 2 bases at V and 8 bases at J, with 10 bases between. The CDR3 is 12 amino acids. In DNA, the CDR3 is TGTGCCAGCAGTGAAAGGTGGACTCAGCAGTACTTC. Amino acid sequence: CASSERWTQQYF. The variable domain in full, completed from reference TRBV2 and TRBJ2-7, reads EPEVTQTPSHQVTQMGQEVILRCVPISNHLYFYWYRQILGQKVEFLVSFYNNEISEKSEIFDDQFSVERPDGSNFTLKIRSTKLEDSAMYFCASSERWTQQYFGPGTRLTVT.

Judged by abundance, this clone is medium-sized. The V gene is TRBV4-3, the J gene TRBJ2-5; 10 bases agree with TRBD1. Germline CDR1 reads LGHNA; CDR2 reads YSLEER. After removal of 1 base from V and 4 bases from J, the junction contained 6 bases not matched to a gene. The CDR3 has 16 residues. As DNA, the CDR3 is TGCGCCAGCAGCCAAGGCCTGGGGACAGGGGCAGAGACCCAGTACTTC. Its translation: CASSQGLGTGAETQYF.

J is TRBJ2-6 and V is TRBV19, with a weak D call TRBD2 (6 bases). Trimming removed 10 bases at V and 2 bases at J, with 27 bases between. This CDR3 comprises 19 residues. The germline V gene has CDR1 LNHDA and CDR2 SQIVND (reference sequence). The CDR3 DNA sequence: TGTGCCACCCATAAAAGGGGCTTTCAGGGACTCCCTGGGGCCAACGTCCTGACTTTC. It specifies CATHKRGFQGLPGANVLTF.

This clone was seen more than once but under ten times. CDR3 region: CASSGDRNYGYTF. The CDR3 DNA reads as TGTGCCAGTAGTGGGGACAGGAACTATGGCTACACCTTC. V gene TRBV19 combines with J gene TRBJ1-2; 8 bases match TRBD1. The CDR3 consists of 13 residues. Trimming at V came to 5 bases and at J to 2 bases, leaving 1 base not matched to a gene. Germline V gene sequence: CDR1 LNHDA, CDR2 SQIVND (reference sequence).

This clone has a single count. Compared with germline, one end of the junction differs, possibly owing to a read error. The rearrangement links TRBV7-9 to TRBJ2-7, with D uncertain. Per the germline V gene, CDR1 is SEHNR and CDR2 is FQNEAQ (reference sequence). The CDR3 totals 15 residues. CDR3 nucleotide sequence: TGTTCCAGCAGCCCCAGTCCTTTAACAGTGGACGAGCAGTACTTC. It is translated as CSSSPSPLTVDEQYF. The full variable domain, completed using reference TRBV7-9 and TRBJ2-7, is DTGVSQNPRHKITKRGQNVTFRCDPISEHNRLYWYRQTLGQGPEFLTYFQNEAQLEKSRLLSDRFSAERPKGSFSTLEIQRTEQGDSAMYLCSSSPSPLTVDEQYFGPGTRLTVT.

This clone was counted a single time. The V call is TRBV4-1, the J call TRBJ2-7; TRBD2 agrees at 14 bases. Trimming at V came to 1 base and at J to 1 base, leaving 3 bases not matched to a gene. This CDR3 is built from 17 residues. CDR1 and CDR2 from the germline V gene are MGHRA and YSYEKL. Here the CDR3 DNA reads TGCGCCAGCAGCCAAGCCGGACTAGCGGGAGGATCCTACGAGCAGTACTTC. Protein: CASSQAGLAGGSYEQYF.

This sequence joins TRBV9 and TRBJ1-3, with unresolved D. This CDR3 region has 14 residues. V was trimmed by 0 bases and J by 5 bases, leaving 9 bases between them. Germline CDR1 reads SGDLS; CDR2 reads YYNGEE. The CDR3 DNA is TGTGCCAGCAGCGTAGACGCGGGGAGAAACACCATATATTTT. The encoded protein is CASSVDAGRNTIYF.

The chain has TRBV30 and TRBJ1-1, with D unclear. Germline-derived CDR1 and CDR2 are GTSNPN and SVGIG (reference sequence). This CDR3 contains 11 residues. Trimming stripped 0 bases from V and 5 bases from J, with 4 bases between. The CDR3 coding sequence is TGTGCCTGGAGTGTACTAACTGAAGCTTTCTTT. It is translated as CAWSVLTEAFF. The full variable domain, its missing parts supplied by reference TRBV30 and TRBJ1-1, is SQTIHQWPATLVQPVGSPLSLECTVEGTSNPNLYWYRQAAGRGLQLLFYSVGIGQISSEVPQNLSASRPQDRQFILSSKKLLLSDSGFYLCAWSVLTEAFFGQGTRLTVV.

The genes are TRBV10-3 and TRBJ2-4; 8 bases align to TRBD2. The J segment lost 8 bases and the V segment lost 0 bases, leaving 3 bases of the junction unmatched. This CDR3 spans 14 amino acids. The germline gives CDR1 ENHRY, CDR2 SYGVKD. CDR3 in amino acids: CAISESVGRDIQYF. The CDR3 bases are TGTGCCATCAGTGAGTCGGTCGGGAGGGACATTCAGTACTTC.

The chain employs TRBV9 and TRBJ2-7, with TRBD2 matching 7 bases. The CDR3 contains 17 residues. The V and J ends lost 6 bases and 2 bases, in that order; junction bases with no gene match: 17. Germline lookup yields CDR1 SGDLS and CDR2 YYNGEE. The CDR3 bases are TGTGCCAGCACTTTTGGGCCCGCCCCCAGCGGGGCCTACGAGCAGTACTTC. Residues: CASTFGPAPSGAYEQYF.

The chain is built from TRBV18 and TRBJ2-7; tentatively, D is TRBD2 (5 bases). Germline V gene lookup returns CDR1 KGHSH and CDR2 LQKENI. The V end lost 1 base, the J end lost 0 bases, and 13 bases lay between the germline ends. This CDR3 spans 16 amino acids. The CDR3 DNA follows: TGTGCCAGCTCACCACAACGAACGGGGTTCTCCTACGAGCAGTACTTC. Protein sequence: CASSPQRTGFSYEQYF. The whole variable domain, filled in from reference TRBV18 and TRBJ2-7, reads NAGVMQNPRHLVRRRGQEARLRCSPMKGHSHVYWYRQLPEEGLKFMVYLQKENIIDESGMPKERFSAEFPKEGPSILRIQQVVRGDSAAYFCASSPQRTGFSYEQYFGPGTRLTVT.

The CDR3 nucleotides are TGTGCCAGCAGTCGCGAGGCCGGGAGATCCTACGAGCAGTACTTC. Translation gives CASSREAGRSYEQYF. This chain joins TRBV2 and TRBJ2-7; a weak D match, TRBD2 (6 bases). The V gene's germline CDR1 is SNHLY and CDR2 FYNNEI. V shed 5 bases and J shed 1 base, with 15 bases lying between them. The CDR3 is 15 amino acids.

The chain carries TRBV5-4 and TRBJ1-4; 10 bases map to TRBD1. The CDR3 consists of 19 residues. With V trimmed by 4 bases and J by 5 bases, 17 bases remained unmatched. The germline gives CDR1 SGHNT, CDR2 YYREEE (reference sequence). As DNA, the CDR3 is TGTGCCAGCAGCCAGTACCAATCCGGGACAGGGGTAGAGAATGAAAAACTGTTTTTT. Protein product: CASSQYQSGTGVENEKLFF.

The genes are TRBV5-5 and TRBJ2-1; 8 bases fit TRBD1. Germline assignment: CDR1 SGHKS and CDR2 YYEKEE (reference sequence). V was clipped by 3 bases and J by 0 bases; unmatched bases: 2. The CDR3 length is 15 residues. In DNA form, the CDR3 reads TGTGCCAGCAGCTCTGGGACAGGCTCCTACAATGAGCAGTTCTTC. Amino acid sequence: CASSSGTGSYNEQFF. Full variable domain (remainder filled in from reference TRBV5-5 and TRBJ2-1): DAGVTQSPTHLIKTRGQQVTLRCSPISGHKSVSWYQQVLGQGPQFIFQYYEKEERGRGNFPDRFSARQFPNYSSELNVNALLLGDSALYLCASSSGTGSYNEQFFGPGTRLTVL.

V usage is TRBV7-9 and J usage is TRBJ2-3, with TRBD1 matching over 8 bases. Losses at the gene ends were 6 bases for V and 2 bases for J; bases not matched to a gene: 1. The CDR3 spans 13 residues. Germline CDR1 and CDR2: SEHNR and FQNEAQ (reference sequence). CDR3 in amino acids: CASRTGDTDTQYF. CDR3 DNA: TGTGCCAGCAGGACAGGGGACACAGATACGCAGTATTTT.

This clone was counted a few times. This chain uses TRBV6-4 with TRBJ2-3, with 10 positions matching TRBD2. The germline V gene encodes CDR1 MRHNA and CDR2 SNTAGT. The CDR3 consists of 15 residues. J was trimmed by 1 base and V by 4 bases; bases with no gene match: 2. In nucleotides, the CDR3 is TGTGCCAGCAGTGCCGGGACTAGCGGCACAGATACGCAGTATTTT. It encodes CASSAGTSGTDTQYF.